This TCR beta chain was documented in a study of T cells in Graves' hyperthyroidism and ophthalmopathy. Study results and limitations: Ophthalmopathy got predicted by the model a median about six months before its onset. From stable hyperthyroidism, ophthalmopathy was separated by a 13 V-J model.

The investigators amplified TCR beta CDR3 regions from RNA transcripts. RT-PCR in the first round (using the HTBI primer set) targeted the TCR CDR3. Each CDR3 protein gets one entry after TCRdb re-called the multiplex PCR reads with MiXCR. Among around 440,000 distinct CDR3 sequences listed, roughly 14% were seen once. V lost 8 bases to trimming and J lost 5 bases; unmatched junction nucleotides: 13. CDR3 size: 15 residues. Germline V gene lookup returns CDR1 DFQATT and CDR2 SNEGSKA (reference sequence). A word on this clonotype: The antigen is unknown.

The chain joins TRBV20-1 to TRBJ2-3; 10 bases match TRBD2. The sample consisted of blood. The sequence was collected from a woman aged 18-29 years with Graves' hyperthyroidism. The CDR3 nucleotides read TGCAGTTTTAGTCTAGCGGGAGTTGGCGAAGATACGCAGTATTTT. This translates into CSFSLAGVGEDTQYF.